Listed below are T cell receptor beta chains from one sample, sequenced in a study of T cell responses to AZD1222 COVID-19 vaccine. The method was immunoSEQ multiplex PCR; TCRdb's version includes in-frame clones alone and lacks a portion of them. In the table there are 150,000 or so clones, around 93% of which are singletons. Specimen: peripheral blood, collected on day 0 of AZD1222 vaccination. These TCRs come from an adult in good health. The conserved cysteine and the conserved F or W are not part of the CDR3 here.

CDR3aa	v_gene	j_gene
ASSYSQLYNSPLQ	TRBV6-6	TRBJ1-6
ASLTGGPGTGELF	TRBV19	TRBJ2-2
ASSSGQRQETQY	TRBV5-5	TRBJ2-5
ASSYARGFSQPQH	TRBV6-6	TRBJ1-5
SAGRNRGRDNEQF	TRBV29-1	TRBJ2-1
ASSPGQMLYGYT	TRBV9	TRBJ1-2
AIGQELNTEAF	TRBV10-3	TRBJ1-1
AWSGTAYEQY	TRBV30	TRBJ2-7
ASSQDLGGQDTQY	TRBV4-3	TRBJ2-3
ASSLARTYGYT	TRBV7-9	TRBJ1-2
ASSVVGGHGELF	TRBV9	TRBJ2-2
ASSQFTSGGYEQY	TRBV4-2	TRBJ2-7
ASSQLWGTENTEAF	TRBV5-6	TRBJ1-1
ASLGPKIGYT	TRBV10-3	TRBJ1-2
ASSSPRQNGRNGYT	TRBV28	TRBJ1-2
ASSPAFGSWNYGYT	TRBV5-1	TRBJ1-2
AWNYRVNSPLH	TRBV30	TRBJ1-6
ACRKGTGTYEQY	TRBV6-6	TRBJ2-7
ATQHVYEQY	TRBV19	TRBJ2-7
ASSRTGLVSEQF	TRBV19	TRBJ2-1
ASSPRTGATYEQY	TRBV6-6	TRBJ2-7
ASSHGLLGANTGELF	TRBV3-1/TRBV3-2	TRBJ2-2
ASSYVQGHEQY	TRBV6-6	TRBJ2-7
ASSQVWDFPRTQY	TRBV4-2	TRBJ2-3
ASTRARQPLHSNVISSV	TRBV27	TRBJ2-1
ASSPTTGGKLGAF	TRBV7-3	TRBJ1-1
SVTGQFTDTQY	TRBV29-1	TRBJ2-3